The rows below give T cell receptor beta chains drawn from one sample of a study of cytotoxic CD8 clonotypes in ibrutinib-treated CLL. Repertoires were generated with immunoSEQ multiplex PCR, while TCRdb's copy carries only in-frame clones and drops some. The repertoire holds some 150,000 clones, with around 77% as singletons. The starting material was PBMCs, obtained after 12 months of ibrutinib treatment. These receptors were obtained from a human donor with chronic lymphocytic leukemia. The conserved cysteine and the conserved F or W are not part of the CDR3 here. Clone size is shown for a subset of rows, as once, few, many or a class of expanded clone.

abundance	j_gene	v_gene	CDR3aa
NA	TRBJ1-1	TRBV5-1	ASSRGETEAF
NA	TRBJ2-3	TRBV7-3	ASSNLVGSTDTQY
few	TRBJ1-1	TRBV9	ASTRSHTEAF
NA	TRBJ2-3	TRBV23-1	ASSQPRPVTDTQY
NA	TRBJ2-7	TRBV5-1	ASSLNPDRVGYEQY
NA	TRBJ2-3	TRBV7-6	ASSLLVTDTQY
NA	TRBJ2-1	TRBV9	ASSVKNLNEQF
NA	TRBJ2-3	TRBV30	AWTGTATDTQY
NA	TRBJ2-5	TRBV5-1	ASSSSGGRETQY
NA	TRBJ1-5	TRBV7-8	ASTWSRNQPQH
NA	TRBJ2-7	TRBV11-2	ASSTYGILYEQY
NA	TRBJ1-6	TRBV6-5	ASSSQWSSPLH
NA	TRBJ1-4	TRBV7-6	ASRPSPSSNEKLF
NA	TRBJ2-1	TRBV19	ASKGVVGGRGAYNEQF
many	TRBJ2-7	TRBV4-1	ASSRGQEFTYEQY
NA	TRBJ1-5	TRBV2	ASRDSNQPQH
NA	TRBJ1-3	TRBV27	ASSSGNTIY
NA	TRBJ2-2	TRBV4-1	ASSPGGAGTGELF
NA	TRBJ2-5	TRBV7-2	ASSLTGGRQEGTQY
NA	TRBJ1-3	TRBV4-1	ASSQGTGSGNTIY
NA	TRBJ1-4	TRBV5-1	ASSLQGTNEKLF
NA	TRBJ1-4	TRBV5-4	ASSLDTGGTLNEKLF
medium-sized	TRBJ1-5	TRBV29-1	SVDGGWGEPQH
NA	TRBJ2-2	TRBV27	ASRRDIREHGELF
NA	TRBJ1-5	TRBV7-2	ASSMGQNFNQPQH
NA	TRBJ2-3	TRBV30	AWIPTVDRADTSTDTQY
NA	TRBJ2-7	TRBV20-1	SATTGVEQY
NA	TRBJ2-1	TRBV30	AWSVSGTRYNEQF
NA	TRBJ1-4	TRBV7-9	ASSHDRGLDEKLF
NA	TRBJ1-6	TRBV30	AWSIQNSPLH
once	TRBJ1-1	TRBV28	ASRRQEPEAF
NA	TRBJ1-2	TRBV6-1	ASSGPLTRAVGYT
NA	TRBJ2-7	TRBV5-4	ASSSNPDRPYEQY
NA	TRBJ2-7	TRBV7-9	ASSWQAYEQY
few	TRBJ2-7	TRBV7-6	ASSPLTVLGEQY
NA	TRBJ2-2	TRBV19	ASNRRQGSTGELF